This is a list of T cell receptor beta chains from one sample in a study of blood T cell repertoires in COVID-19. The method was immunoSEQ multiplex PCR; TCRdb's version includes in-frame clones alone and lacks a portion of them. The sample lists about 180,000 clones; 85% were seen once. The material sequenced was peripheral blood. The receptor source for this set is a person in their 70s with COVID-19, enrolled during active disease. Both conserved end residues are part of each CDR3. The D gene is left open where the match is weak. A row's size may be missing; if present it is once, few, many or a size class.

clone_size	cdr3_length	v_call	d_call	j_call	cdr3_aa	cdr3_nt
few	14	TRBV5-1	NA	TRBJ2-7	CASSFAGIQYEQYF	TGCGCCAGCAGCTTCGCCGGGATCCAATACGAGCAGTACTTC
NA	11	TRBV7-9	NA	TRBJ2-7	CASSDYYEQYF	TGTGCCAGCAGCGACTACTACGAGCAGTACTTC
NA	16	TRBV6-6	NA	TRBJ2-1	CASRSPGRGIGNEQFF	TGTGCCAGCAGATCACCGGGTAGGGGGATTGGCAATGAGCAGTTCTTC
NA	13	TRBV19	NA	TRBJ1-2	CATHRGGDYGYTF	TGTGCCACCCATCGGGGGGGGGACTATGGCTACACCTTC
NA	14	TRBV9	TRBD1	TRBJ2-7	CASSPGQGAYEQYF	TGTGCCAGCAGCCCGGGACAGGGGGCTTACGAGCAGTACTTC
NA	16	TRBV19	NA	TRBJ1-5	CASSKRRTDSNQPQHF	TGTGCCAGTAGTAAACGCCGGACAGATAGCAATCAGCCCCAGCATTTT
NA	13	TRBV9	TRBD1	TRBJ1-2	CASSVRTGFGYTF	TGTGCCAGCAGCGTCCGGACAGGGTTTGGCTACACCTTC
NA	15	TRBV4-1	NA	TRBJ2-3	CASSPDSPSTDTQYF	TGCGCCAGCAGCCCCGACTCCCCTAGCACAGATACGCAGTATTTT
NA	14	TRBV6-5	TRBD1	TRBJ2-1	CASSSRDRGNEQFF	TGTGCCAGCAGTTCCCGGGACAGAGGCAATGAGCAGTTCTTC
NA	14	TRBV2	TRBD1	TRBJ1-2	CASSPRDRVTGYTF	TGTGCCAGCAGTCCCCGGGACAGGGTTACCGGCTACACCTTC